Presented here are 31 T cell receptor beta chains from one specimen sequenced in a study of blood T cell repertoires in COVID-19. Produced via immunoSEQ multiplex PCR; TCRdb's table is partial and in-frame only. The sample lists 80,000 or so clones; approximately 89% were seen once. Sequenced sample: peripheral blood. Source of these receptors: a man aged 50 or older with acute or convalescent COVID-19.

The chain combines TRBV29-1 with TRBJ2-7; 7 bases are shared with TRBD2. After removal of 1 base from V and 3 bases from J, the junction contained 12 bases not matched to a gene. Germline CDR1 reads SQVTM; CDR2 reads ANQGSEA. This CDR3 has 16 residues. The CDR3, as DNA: TGCAGCGTTGAAGCCCGCGGGGGTTCACCCTTCTACGAGCAGTACGTC. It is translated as CSVEARGGSPFYEQYV.

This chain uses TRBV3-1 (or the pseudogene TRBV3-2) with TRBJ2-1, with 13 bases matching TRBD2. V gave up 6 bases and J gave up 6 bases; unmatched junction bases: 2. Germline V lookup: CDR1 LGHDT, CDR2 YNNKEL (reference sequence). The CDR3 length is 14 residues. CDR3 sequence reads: CASSRTSGGNEQFF. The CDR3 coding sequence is TGTGCCAGCAGTCGGACTAGCGGGGGCAATGAGCAGTTCTTC.

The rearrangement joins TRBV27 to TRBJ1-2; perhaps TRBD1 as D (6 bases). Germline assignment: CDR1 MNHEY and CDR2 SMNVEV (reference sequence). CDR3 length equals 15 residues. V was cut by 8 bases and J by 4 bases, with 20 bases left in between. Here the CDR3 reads CASYGLAGRGYGYTF. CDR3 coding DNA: TGTGCCAGCTACGGGCTGGCAGGCAGGGGCTATGGCTACACCTTC.

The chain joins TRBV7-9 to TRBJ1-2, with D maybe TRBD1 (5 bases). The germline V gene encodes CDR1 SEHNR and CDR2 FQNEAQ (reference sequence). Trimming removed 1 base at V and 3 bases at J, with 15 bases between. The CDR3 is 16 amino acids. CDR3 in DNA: TGTGCCAGCAGCTTAGGGGGCAGGTTAAAGGACTATGGCTACACCTTC. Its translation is CASSLGGRLKDYGYTF.

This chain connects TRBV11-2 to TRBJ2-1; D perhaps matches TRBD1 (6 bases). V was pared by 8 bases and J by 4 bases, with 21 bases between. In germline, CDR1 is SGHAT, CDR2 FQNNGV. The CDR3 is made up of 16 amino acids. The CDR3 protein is CASSPLTGPLYNEQFF. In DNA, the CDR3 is TGTGCCAGCTCCCCCCTCACAGGGCCTCTTTACAATGAGCAGTTCTTC.

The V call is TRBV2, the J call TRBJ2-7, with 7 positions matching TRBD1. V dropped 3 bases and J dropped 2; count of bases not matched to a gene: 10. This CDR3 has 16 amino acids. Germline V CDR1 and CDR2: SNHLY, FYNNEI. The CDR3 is CASSEGAPGTAYEQYF. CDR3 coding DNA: TGTGCCAGCAGTGAGGGTGCCCCTGGGACAGCCTACGAGCAGTACTTC.

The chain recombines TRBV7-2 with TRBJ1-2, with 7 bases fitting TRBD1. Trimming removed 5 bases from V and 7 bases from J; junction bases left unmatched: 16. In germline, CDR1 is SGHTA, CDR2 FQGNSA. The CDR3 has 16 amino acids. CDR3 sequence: CASSPSRQGDISGYTF. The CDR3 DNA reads TGTGCCAGCAGCCCGAGCCGACAGGGTGACATCTCTGGCTACACCTTC.

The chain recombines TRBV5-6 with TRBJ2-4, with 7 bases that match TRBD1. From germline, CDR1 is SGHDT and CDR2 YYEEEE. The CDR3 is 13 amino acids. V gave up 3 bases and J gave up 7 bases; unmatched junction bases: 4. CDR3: CASSWTGGNIQYF. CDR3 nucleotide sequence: TGTGCCAGCAGCTGGACAGGTGGGAACATTCAGTACTTC. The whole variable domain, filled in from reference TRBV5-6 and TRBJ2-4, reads DAGVTQSPTHLIKTRGQQVTLRCSPKSGHDTVSWYQQALGQGPQFIFQYYEEEERQRGNFPDRFSGHQFPNYSSELNVNALLLGDSALYLCASSWTGGNIQYFGAGTRLSVL.

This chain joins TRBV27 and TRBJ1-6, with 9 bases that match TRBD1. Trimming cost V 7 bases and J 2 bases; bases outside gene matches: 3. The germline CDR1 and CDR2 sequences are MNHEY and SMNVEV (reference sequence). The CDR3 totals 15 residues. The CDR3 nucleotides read TGTGCCAGCACCTACAGGGGGCCCTATAATTCACCCCTCCACTTT. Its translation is CASTYRGPYNSPLHF.

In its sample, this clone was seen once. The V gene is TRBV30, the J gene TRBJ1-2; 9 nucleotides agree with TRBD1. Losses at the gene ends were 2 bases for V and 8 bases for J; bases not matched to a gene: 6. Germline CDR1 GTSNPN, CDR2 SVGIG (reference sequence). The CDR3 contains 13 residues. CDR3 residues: CAWSRQGEGGYTF. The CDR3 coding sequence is TGTGCCTGGAGTCGACAGGGGGAGGGAGGCTACACCTTC. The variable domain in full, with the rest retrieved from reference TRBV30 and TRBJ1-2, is SQTIHQWPATLVQPVGSPLSLECTVEGTSNPNLYWYRQAAGRGLQLLFYSVGIGQISSEVPQNLSASRPQDRQFILSSKKLLLSDSGFYLCAWSRQGEGGYTFGSGTRLTVV.

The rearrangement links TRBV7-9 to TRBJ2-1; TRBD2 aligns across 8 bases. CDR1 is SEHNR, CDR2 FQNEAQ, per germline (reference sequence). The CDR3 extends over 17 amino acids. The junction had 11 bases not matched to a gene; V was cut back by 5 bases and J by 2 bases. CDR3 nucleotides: TGTGCCAGCAGCCTCCCCCGGGCGGGGGGCACCTACAATGAGCAGTTCTTC. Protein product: CASSLPRAGGTYNEQFF.

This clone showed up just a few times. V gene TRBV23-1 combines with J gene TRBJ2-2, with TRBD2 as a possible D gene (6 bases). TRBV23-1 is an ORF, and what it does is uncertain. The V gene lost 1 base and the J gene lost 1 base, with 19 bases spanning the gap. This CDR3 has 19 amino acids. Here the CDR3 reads CASSQLPGRPSVNTGELFF. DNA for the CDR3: TGCGCCAGCAGTCAATTACCAGGGAGGCCTAGCGTGAACACCGGGGAGCTGTTTTTT.

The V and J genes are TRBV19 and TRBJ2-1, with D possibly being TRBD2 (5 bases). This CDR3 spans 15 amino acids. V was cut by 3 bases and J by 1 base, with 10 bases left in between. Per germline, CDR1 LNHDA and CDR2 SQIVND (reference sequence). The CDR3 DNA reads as TGTGCCAGTAGTATTACGGGGTCATCCTACAATGAGCAGTTCTTC. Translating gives CASSITGSSYNEQFF.

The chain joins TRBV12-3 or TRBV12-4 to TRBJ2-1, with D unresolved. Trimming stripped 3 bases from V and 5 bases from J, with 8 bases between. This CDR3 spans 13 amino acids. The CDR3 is CASSFMANNEQFF. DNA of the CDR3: TGTGCCAGCAGTTTCATGGCAAACAATGAGCAGTTCTTC.

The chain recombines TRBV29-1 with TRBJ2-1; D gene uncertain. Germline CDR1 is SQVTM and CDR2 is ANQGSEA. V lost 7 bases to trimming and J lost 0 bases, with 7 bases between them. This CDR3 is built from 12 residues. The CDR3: CSAGPSYNEQFF. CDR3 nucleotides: TGCAGCGCCGGTCCCTCCTACAATGAGCAGTTCTTC.

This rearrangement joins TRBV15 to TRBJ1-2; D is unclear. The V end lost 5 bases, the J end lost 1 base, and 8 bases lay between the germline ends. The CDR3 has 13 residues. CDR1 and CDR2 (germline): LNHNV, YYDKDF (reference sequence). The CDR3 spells CATSSRVNYGYTF. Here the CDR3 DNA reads TGTGCCACCAGCTCCCGGGTTAACTATGGCTACACCTTC. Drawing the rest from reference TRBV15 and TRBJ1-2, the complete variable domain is DAMVIQNPRYQVTQFGKPVTLSCSQTLNHNVMYWYQQKSSQAPKLLFHYYDKDFNNEADTPDNFQSRRPNTSFCFLDIRSPGLGDTAMYLCATSSRVNYGYTFGSGTRLTVV.

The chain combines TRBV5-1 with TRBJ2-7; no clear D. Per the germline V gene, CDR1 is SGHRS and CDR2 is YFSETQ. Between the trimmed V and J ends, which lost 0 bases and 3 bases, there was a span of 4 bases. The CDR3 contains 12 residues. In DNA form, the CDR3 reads TGCGCCAGCAGCTTGGACGGCTACGAGCAGTACTTC. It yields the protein CASSLDGYEQYF. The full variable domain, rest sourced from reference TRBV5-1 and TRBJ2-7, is KAGVTQTPRYLIKTRGQQVTLSCSPISGHRSVSWYQQTPGQGLQFLFEYFSETQRNKGNFPGRFSGRQFSNSRSEMNVSTLELGDSALYLCASSLDGYEQYFGPGTRLTVT.

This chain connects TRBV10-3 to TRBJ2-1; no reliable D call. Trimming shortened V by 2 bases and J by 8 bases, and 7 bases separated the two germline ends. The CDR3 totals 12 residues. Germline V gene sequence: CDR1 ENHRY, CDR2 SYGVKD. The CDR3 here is CAISEGLDEQFF. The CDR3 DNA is TGTGCCATCAGTGAGGGTTTAGATGAGCAGTTCTTC.

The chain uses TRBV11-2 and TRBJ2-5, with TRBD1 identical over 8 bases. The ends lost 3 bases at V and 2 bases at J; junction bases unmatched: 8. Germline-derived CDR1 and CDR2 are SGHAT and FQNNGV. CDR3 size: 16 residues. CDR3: CASSFDRGQNQETQYF. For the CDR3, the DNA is TGTGCCAGCAGCTTTGACAGGGGCCAAAATCAAGAGACCCAGTACTTC.

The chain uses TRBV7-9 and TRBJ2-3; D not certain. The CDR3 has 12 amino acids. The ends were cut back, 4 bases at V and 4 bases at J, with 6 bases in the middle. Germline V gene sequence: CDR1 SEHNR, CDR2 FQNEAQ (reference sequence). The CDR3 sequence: CASSSTADTQYF. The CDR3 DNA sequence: TGTGCCAGCAGCTCTACAGCAGATACGCAGTATTTT.

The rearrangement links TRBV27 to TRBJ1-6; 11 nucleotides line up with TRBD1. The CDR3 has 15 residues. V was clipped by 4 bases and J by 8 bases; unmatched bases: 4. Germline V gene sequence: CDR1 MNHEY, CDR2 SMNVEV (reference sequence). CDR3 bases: TGTGCCAGCAGTTGGGGGGACAGGGGGGATTCACCCCTCCACTTT. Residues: CASSWGDRGDSPLHF.

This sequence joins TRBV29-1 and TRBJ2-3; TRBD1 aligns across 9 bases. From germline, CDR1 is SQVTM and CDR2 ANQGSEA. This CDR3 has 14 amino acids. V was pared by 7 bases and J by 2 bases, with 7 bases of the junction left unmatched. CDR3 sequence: CSARRTGVTDTQYF. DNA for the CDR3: TGCAGCGCCCGTCGGACAGGGGTCACAGATACGCAGTATTTT.

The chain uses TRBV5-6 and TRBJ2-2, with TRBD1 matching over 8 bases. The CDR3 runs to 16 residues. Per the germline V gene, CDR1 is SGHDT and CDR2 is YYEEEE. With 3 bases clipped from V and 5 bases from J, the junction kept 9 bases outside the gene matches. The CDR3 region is CASSYSGQGYTGELFF. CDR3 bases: TGTGCCAGCAGCTACTCCGGACAGGGATATACCGGGGAGCTGTTTTTT.

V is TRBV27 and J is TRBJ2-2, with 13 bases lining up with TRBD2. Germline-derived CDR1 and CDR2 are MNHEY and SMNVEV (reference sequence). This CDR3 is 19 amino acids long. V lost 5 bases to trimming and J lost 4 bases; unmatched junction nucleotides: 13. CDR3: CASSLRPRLAGGTTGELFF. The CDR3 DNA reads TGTGCCAGCAGTCTCCGCCCTAGACTAGCGGGAGGCACCACCGGGGAGCTGTTTTTT.

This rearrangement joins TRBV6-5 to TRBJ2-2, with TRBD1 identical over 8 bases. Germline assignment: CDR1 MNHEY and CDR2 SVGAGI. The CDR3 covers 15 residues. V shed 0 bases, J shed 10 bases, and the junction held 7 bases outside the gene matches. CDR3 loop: CASSYSGTGVEELFF. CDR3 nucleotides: TGTGCCAGCAGTTACTCGGGGACAGGAGTCGAGGAGCTGTTTTTT.

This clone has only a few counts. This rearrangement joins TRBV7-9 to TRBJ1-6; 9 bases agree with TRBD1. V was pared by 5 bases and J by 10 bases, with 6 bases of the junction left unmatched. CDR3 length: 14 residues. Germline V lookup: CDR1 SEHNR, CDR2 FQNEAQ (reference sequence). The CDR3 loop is CASSHPGQGSPLHF. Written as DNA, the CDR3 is TGTGCCAGCAGCCATCCGGGACAGGGCTCACCCCTCCACTTT.

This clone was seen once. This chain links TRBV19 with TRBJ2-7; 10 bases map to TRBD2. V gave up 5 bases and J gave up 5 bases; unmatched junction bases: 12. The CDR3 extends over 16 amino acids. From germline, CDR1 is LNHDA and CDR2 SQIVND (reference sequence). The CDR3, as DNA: TGTGCCAGTAGTGGGATCGGGACTAGCGTATTTGACGAGCAGTACTTC. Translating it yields CASSGIGTSVFDEQYF. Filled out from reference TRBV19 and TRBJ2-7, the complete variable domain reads DGGITQSPKYLFRKEGQNVTLSCEQNLNHDAMYWYRQDPGQGLRLIYYSQIVNDFQKGDIAEGYSVSREKKESFPLTVTSAQKNPTAFYLCASSGIGTSVFDEQYFGPGTRLTVT.

The DNA for the CDR3 is TGTGCCAGCAGCTTGGGGGGGACACTAAATCAGCCCCAGCATTTT. Protein product: CASSLGGTLNQPQHF. The chain combines TRBV7-9 with TRBJ1-5; possibly TRBD1 for D (6 bases). Germline V gene data show CDR1 as SEHNR and CDR2 as FQNEAQ (reference sequence). The germline V and J ends were trimmed by 3 bases and 4 bases, with 13 bases remaining between them. CDR3 length equals 15 residues.

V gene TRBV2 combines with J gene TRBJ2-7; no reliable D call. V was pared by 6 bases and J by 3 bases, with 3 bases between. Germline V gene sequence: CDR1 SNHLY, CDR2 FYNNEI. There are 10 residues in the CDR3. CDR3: CASSRYEQYF. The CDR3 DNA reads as TGTGCCAGCAGCCGCTACGAGCAGTACTTC.

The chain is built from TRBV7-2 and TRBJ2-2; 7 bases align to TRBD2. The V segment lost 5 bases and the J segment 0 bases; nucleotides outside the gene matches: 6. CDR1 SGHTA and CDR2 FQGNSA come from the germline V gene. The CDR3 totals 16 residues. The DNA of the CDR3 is TGTGCCAGCAGCACCAGAAGCGGGGCGAACACCGGGGAGCTGTTTTTT. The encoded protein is CASSTRSGANTGELFF.

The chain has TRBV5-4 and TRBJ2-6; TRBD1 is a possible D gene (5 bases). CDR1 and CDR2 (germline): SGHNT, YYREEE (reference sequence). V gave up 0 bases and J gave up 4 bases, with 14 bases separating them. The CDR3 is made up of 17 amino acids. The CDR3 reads CASSLAFGQGGANVLTF. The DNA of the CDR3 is TGTGCCAGCAGCTTGGCCTTCGGGCAGGGAGGGGCCAACGTCCTGACTTTC.